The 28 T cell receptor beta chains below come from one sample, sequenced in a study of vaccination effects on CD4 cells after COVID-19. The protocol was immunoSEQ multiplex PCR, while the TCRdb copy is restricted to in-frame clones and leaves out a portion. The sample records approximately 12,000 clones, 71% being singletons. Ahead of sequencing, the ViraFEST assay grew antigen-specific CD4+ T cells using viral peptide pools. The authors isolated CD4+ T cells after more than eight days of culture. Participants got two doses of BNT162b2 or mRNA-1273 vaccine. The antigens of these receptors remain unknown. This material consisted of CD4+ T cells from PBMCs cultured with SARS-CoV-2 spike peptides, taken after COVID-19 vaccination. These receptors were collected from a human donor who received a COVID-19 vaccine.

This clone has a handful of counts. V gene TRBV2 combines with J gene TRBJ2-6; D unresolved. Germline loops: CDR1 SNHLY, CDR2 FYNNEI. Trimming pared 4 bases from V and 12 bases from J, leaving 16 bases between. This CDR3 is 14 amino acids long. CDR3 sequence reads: CASSVTTSRTVLTF. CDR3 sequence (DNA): TGTGCCAGCAGTGTAACGACCTCCCGCACCGTCCTGACTTTC.

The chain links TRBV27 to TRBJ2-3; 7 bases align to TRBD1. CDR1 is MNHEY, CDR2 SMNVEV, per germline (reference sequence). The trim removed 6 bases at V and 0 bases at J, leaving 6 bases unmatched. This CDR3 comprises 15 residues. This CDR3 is CASSPGTDSTDTQYF. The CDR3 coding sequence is TGTGCCAGCAGCCCCGGGACAGACAGCACAGATACGCAGTATTTT.

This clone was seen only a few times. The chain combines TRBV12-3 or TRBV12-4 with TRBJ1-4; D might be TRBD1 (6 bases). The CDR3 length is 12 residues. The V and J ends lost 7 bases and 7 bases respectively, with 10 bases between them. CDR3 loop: CASTSGVEKLFF. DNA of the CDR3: TGTGCCAGCACCTCAGGGGTTGAAAAACTGTTTTTT.

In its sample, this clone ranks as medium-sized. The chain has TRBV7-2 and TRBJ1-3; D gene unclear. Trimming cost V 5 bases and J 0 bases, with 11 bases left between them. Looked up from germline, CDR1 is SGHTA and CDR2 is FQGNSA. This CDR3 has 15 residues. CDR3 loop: CASSPIQSSGNTIYF. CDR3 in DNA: TGTGCCAGCAGCCCTATACAGAGCTCTGGAAACACCATATATTTT.

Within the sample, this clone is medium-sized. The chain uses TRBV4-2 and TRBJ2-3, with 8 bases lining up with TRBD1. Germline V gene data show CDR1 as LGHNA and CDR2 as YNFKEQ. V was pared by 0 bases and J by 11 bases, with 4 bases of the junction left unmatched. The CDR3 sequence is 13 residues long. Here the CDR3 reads CASSQDYGTGQYF. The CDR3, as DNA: TGTGCCAGCAGCCAAGATTATGGGACAGGGCAGTATTTT.

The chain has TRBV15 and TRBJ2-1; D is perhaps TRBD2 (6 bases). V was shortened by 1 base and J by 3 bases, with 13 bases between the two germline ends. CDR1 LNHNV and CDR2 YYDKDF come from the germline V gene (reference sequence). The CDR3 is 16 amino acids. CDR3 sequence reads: CATSRVGGVDYNEQFF. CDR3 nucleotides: TGTGCCACCAGCAGAGTGGGGGGAGTCGACTACAATGAGCAGTTCTTC.

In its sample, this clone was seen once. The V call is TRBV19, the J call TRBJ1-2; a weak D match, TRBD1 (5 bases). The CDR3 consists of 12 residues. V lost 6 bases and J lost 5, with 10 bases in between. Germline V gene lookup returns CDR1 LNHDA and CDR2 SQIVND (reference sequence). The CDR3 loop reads CASRRTTYGYTF. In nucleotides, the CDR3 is TGTGCCAGTAGGAGGACAACGTATGGCTACACCTTC.

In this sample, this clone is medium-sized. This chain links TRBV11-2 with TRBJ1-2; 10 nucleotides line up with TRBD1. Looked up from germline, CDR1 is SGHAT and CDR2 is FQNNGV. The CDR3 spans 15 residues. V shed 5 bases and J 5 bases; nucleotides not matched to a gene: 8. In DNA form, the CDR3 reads TGTGCCAGCAGCCCGGGACAGGGGTTCCCTTATGGCTACACCTTC. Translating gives CASSPGQGFPYGYTF.

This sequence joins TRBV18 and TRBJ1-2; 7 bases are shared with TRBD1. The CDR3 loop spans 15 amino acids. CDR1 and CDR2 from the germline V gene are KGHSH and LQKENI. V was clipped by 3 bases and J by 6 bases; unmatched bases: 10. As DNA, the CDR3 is TGTGCCAGCTCACCGACGGCACAGGGACAGAATGGCTACACCTTC. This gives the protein CASSPTAQGQNGYTF. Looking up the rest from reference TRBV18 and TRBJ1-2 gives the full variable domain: NAGVMQNPRHLVRRRGQEARLRCSPMKGHSHVYWYRQLPEEGLKFMVYLQKENIIDESGMPKERFSAEFPKEGPSILRIQQVVRGDSAAYFCASSPTAQGQNGYTFGSGTRLTVV.

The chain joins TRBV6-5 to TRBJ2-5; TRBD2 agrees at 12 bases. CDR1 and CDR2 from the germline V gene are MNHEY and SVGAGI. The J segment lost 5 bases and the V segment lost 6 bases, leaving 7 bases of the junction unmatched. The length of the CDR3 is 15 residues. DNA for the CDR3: TGTGCCAGCAGCTTACTAGCGGGAGGAGGGGAGACCCAGTACTTC. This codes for CASSLLAGGGETQYF.

CDR3 sequence reads: CASSLSGGDGYTF. The CDR3 DNA is TGCGCCAGCAGCTTGTCAGGGGGCGATGGCTACACCTTC. The rearrangement links TRBV5-1 to TRBJ1-2, with 8 bases that match TRBD1. CDR3 length: 13 residues. Germline CDR1 SGHRS, CDR2 YFSETQ. V was pared by 1 base and J by 6 bases, with 2 bases of the junction left unmatched.

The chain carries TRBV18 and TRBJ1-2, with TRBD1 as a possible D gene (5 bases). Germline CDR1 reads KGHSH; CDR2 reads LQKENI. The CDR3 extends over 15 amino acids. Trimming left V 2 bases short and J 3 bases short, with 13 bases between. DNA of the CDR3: TGTGCCAGCTCACCAGCCTGGGACGGCGACTATGGCTACACCTTC. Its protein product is CASSPAWDGDYGYTF.

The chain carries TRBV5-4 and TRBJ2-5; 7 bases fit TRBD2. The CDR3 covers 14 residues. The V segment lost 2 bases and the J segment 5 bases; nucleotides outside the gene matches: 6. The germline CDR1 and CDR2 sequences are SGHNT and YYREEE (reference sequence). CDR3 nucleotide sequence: TGTGCCAGCAGCTTAGCGGGACCCCCGGAGACCCAGTACTTC. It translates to CASSLAGPPETQYF.

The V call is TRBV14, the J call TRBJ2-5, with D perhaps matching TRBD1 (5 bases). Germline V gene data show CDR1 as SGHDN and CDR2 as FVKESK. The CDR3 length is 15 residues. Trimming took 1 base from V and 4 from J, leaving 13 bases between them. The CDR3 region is CASSQALAGSETQYF. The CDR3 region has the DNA TGTGCCAGCAGCCAAGCGCTGGCAGGGTCAGAGACCCAGTACTTC. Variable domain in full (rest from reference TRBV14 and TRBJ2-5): EAGVTQFPSHSVIEKGQTVTLRCDPISGHDNLYWYRRVMGKEIKFLLHFVKESKQDESGMPNNRFLAERTGGTYSTLKVQPAELEDSGVYFCASSQALAGSETQYFGPGTRLLVL.

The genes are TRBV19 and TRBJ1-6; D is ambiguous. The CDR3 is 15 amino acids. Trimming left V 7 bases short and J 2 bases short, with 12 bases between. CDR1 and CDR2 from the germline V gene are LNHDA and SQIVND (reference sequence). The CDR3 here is CASKESVTYNSPLHF. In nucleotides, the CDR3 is TGTGCCAGTAAGGAAAGCGTCACCTATAATTCACCCCTCCACTTT. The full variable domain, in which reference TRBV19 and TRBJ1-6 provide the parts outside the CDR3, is DGGITQSPKYLFRKEGQNVTLSCEQNLNHDAMYWYRQDPGQGLRLIYYSQIVNDFQKGDIAEGYSVSREKKESFPLTVTSAQKNPTAFYLCASKESVTYNSPLHFGNGTRLTVT.

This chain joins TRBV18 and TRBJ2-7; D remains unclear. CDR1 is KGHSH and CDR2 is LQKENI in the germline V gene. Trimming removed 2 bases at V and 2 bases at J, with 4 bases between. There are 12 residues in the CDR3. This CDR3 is CASSPVPYEQYF. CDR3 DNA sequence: TGTGCCAGCTCACCAGTCCCCTACGAGCAGTACTTC.

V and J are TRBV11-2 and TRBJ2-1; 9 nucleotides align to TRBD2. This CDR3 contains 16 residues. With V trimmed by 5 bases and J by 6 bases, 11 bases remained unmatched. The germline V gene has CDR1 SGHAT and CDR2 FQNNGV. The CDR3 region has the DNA TGTGCCAGCAGCCCCTGGGCGGGGGGGCCGGTCAATGAGCAGTTCTTC. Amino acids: CASSPWAGGPVNEQFF.

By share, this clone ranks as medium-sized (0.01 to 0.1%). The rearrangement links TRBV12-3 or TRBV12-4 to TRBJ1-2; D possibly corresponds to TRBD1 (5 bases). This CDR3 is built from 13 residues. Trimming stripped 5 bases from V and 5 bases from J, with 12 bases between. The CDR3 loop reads CASSATGGYGYTF. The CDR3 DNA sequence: TGTGCCAGCAGTGCGACCGGGGGGTATGGCTACACCTTC.

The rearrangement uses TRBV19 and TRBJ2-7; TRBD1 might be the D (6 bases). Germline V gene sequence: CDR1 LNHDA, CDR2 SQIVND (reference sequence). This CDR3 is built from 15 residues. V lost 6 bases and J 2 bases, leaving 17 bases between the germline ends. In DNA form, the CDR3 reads TGTGCCAGTAGCCCTTCAGGGGAATCGGCCTACGAGCAGTACTTC. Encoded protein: CASSPSGESAYEQYF.

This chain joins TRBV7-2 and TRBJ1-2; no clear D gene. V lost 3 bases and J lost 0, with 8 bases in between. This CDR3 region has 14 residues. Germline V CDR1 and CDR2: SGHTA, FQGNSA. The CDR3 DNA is TGTGCCAGCAGCTTGTTCGGAGCTAACTATGGCTACACCTTC. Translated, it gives CASSLFGANYGYTF. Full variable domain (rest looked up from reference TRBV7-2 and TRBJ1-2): GAGVSQSPSNKVTEKGKDVELRCDPISGHTALYWYRQSLGQGLEFLIYFQGNSAPDKSGLPSDRFSAERTGGSVSTLTIQRTQQEDSAVYLCASSLFGANYGYTFGSGTRLTVV.

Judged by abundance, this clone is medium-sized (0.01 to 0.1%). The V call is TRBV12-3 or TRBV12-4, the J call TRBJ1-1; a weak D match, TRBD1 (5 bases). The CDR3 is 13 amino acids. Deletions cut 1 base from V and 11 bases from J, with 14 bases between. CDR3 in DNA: TGTGCCAGCAGTTTAGTTCGGGCCCGGGGGGCTTTCTTT. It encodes CASSLVRARGAFF.

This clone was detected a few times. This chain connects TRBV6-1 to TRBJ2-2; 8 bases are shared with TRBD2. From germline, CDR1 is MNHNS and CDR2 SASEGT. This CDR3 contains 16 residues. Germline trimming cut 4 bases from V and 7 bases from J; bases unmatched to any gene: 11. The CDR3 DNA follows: TGTGCCAGCAGTGCTGAGGGTGCGGGAGGCCTCGGGGAGCTGTTTTTT. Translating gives CASSAEGAGGLGELFF.

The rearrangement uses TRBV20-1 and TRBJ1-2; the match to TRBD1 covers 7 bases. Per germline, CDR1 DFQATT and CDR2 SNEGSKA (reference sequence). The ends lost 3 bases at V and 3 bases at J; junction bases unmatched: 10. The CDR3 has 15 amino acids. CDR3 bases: TGCAGTGCTAGTTCTGGGGAGGGGGCTCACTATGGCTACACCTTC. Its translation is CSASSGEGAHYGYTF.

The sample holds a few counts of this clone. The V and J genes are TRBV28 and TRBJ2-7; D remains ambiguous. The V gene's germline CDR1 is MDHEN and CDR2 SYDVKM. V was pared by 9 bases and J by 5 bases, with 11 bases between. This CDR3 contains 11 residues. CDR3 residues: CASTQRDEQYF. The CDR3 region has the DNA TGTGCCAGTACTCAACGGGACGAGCAGTACTTC.

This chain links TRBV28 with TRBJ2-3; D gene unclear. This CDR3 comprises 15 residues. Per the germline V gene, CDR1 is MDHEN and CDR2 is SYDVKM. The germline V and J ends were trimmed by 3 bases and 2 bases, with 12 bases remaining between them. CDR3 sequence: CASSFPPQLTDTQYF. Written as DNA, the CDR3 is TGTGCCAGCAGTTTCCCTCCTCAGCTCACAGATACGCAGTATTTT.

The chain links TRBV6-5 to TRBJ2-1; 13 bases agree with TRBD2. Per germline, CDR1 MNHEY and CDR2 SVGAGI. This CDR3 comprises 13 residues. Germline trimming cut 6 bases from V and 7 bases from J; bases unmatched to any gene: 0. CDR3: CASRTSGRNEQFF. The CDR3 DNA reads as TGTGCCAGCAGGACTAGCGGGAGGAATGAGCAGTTCTTC.

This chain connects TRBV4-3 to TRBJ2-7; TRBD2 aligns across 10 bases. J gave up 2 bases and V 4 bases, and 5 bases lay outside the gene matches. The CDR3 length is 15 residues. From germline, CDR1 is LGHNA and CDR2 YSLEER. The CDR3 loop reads CASSRTSGAAYEQYF. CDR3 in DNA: TGCGCCAGCAGCCGTACTAGCGGGGCGGCCTACGAGCAGTACTTC.

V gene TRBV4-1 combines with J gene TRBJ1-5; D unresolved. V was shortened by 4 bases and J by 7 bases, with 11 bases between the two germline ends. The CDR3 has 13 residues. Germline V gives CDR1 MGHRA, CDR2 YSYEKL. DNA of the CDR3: TGCGCCAGCAGCCGGAACATAATCCAGCCCCAGCATTTT. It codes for CASSRNIIQPQHF.